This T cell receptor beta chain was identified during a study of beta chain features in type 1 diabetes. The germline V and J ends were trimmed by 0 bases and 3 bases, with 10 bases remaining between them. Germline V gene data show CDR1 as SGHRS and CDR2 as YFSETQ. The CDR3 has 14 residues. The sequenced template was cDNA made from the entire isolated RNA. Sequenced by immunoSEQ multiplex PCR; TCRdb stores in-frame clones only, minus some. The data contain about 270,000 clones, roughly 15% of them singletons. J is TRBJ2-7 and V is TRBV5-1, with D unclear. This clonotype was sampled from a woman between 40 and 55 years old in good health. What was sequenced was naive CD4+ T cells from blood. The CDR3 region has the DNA TGCGCCAGCAGCTTGGACAGTCCATACTACGAGCAGTACTTC. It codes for CASSLDSPYYEQYF.